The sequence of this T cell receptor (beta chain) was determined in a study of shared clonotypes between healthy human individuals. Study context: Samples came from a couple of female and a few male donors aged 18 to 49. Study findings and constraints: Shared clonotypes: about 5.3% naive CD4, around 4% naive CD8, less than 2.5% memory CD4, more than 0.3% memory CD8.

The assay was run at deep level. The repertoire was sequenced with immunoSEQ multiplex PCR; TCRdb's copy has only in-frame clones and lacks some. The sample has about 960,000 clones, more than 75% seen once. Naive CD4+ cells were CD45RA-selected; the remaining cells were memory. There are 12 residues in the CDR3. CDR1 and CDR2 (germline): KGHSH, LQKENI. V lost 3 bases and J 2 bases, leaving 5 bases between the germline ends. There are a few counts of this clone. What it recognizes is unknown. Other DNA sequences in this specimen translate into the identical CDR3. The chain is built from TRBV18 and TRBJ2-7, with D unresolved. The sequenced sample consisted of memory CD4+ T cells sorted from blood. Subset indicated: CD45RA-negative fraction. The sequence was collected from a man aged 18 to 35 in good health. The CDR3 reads CASSPNAYEQYF. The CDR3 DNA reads TGTGCCAGCTCACCGAACGCCTACGAGCAGTACTTC.